The 10 T cell receptor beta chains reported below all come from one sample, sequenced in a study of vaccination and CD4 T cells after COVID-19. No antigen has been assigned to these receptors. Cultured CD4+ T cells had their DNA profiled by the Oncomine TCR Beta short-read assay. Using its own MiXCR run on the PCR reads, TCRdb lists one record per CDR3 protein. The data contain just over 20,000 distinct CDR3 sequences, around 62% of them singletons. Treatment: approximately 10-day PBMC culture with coronavirus spike peptide pools or control peptides (ViraFEST assay). Material: CD4+ T cells from blood, cultured in vitro, obtained before SARS-CoV-2 vaccination. Source of these receptors: a human donor who received a COVID-19 vaccine.

V and J are TRBV5-1 and TRBJ1-1, with D hard to call. V was pared by 5 bases and J by 10 bases, with 12 bases between. This CDR3 has 11 residues. Looked up from germline, CDR1 is SGHRS and CDR2 is YFSETQ. The CDR3 spells CASSSARGAFF. In DNA, the CDR3 is TGCGCCAGCAGTTCGGCCAGAGGAGCTTTCTTT.

The V gene is TRBV6-1, the J gene TRBJ2-3; 16 bases line up with TRBD2. The V and J ends lost 8 bases and 4 bases, in that order; junction bases with no gene match: 3. In germline, CDR1 is MNHNS, CDR2 SASEGT. This CDR3 has 15 amino acids. CDR3 in DNA: TGTGCCAGCGCCGGGACTAGCGGGGGGGCAGATACGCAGTATTTT. Its protein product is CASAGTSGGADTQYF.

This rearrangement joins TRBV30 to TRBJ2-7; D not certain. The CDR3 loop spans 13 amino acids. V lost 0 bases and J lost 4, with 10 bases in between. Germline CDR1 and CDR2: GTSNPN and SVGIG (reference sequence). The DNA of the CDR3 is TGTGCCTGGAGTGTACCGCAGTTGTACGAGCAGTACTTC. Its translation is CAWSVPQLYEQYF. Variable domain in full (rest from reference TRBV30 and TRBJ2-7): SQTIHQWPATLVQPVGSPLSLECTVEGTSNPNLYWYRQAAGRGLQLLFYSVGIGQISSEVPQNLSASRPQDRQFILSSKKLLLSDSGFYLCAWSVPQLYEQYFGPGTRLTVT.

This chain joins TRBV12-3 or TRBV12-4 and TRBJ1-6, with 9 positions matching TRBD1. CDR3 size: 18 residues. The V and J ends lost 1 base and 0 bases, in that order; junction bases with no gene match: 4. CDR3 nucleotides: TGTGCCAGCAGTTTAGGGACAGGGGAAAGCTCCTATAATTCACCCCTCCACTTT. This translates into CASSLGTGESSYNSPLHF.

This clonotype occurred a few times. This chain joins TRBV6-5 and TRBJ1-5; D gene ambiguous. Germline CDR1 and CDR2: MNHEY and SVGAGI. The CDR3 totals 13 residues. V shed 1 base and J shed 6 bases, with 7 bases lying between them. The CDR3 protein is CASSYLGSQPQHF. As DNA, the CDR3 is TGTGCCAGCAGTTACTTGGGGAGTCAGCCCCAGCATTTT.

This clonotype came up once. The chain links TRBV5-1 to TRBJ1-6, with 12 positions matching TRBD1. The CDR3 is made up of 15 amino acids. Germline V CDR1 and CDR2: SGHRS, YFSETQ. V shed 4 bases, J shed 8 bases, and the junction held 4 bases outside the gene matches. The CDR3 sequence: CASSMGQGAYSPLHF. CDR3 in DNA: TGCGCCAGCAGCATGGGACAGGGGGCATATTCACCCCTCCACTTT.

The chain has TRBV14 and TRBJ2-3; 8 bases match TRBD2. Germline values: CDR1 SGHDN, CDR2 FVKESK. The ends lost 1 base at V and 3 bases at J; junction bases unmatched: 15. CDR3 length equals 19 residues. CDR3 residues: CASSQGWEDSGNPTDTQYF. The CDR3 nucleotides read TGTGCCAGCAGCCAAGGATGGGAAGATAGCGGGAATCCTACAGATACGCAGTATTTT.

V usage is TRBV5-6 and J usage is TRBJ1-1, with unresolved D. V gave up 1 base and J gave up 2 bases, with 0 bases separating them. The V gene's germline CDR1 is SGHDT and CDR2 YYEEEE. This CDR3 contains 11 residues. The CDR3 DNA sequence: TGTGCCAGCAGCTTGAACACTGAAGCTTTCTTT. Translation gives CASSLNTEAFF.

This chain joins TRBV20-1 and TRBJ2-4; TRBD2 matches 8 bases. The trim removed 4 bases at V and 0 bases at J, leaving 11 bases unmatched. The CDR3 consists of 17 residues. From germline, CDR1 is DFQATT and CDR2 SNEGSKA (reference sequence). The CDR3 loop is CSATRGGGGPAKNIQYF. In nucleotides, the CDR3 is TGCAGTGCTACAAGGGGAGGCGGGGGGCCAGCCAAAAACATTCAGTACTTC.

V gene TRBV9 combines with J gene TRBJ1-6; TRBD1 aligns across 7 bases. Trimming cost V 2 bases and J 5 bases; bases outside gene matches: 4. Germline values: CDR1 SGDLS, CDR2 YYNGEE. The CDR3 is 15 amino acids. This CDR3 is CASSVGDRDNSPLHF. CDR3 nucleotides: TGTGCCAGCAGCGTCGGGGACAGAGATAATTCACCCCTCCACTTT.